This is a list of T cell receptor beta chains from one sample in a study of cytomegalovirus exposure and HLA in healthy donors. Profiled with immunoSEQ multiplex PCR; TCRdb holds only in-frame clones, not every one. The repertoire consists of 150,000 or so clones, with approximately 84% occurring once and the leading ten covering roughly 10%. The sequenced sample consisted of PBMCs. Every receptor here comes from a man aged 25 to 40 in good health and CMV-seropositive. Both conserved end residues are part of each CDR3. The D gene is left open where the match is weak. Clone size, where shown, is once, few, many, or a class for clones that have expanded.

V	J	size	length	D	CDR3	DNA
TRBV7-3	TRBJ2-5	NA	13	NA	CASSLIAQETQYF	TGTGCCAGCAGCTTAATAGCCCAAGAGACCCAGTACTTC
TRBV14	TRBJ2-7	few	12	NA	CASSPSSYEQYF	TGTGCCAGCAGCCCTTCCTCCTACGAGCAGTACTTC
TRBV7-3	TRBJ2-1	NA	16	TRBD2	CASSLEAGGLRNEQFF	TGTGCCAGCAGCTTAGAAGCGGGAGGGCTCCGGAATGAGCAGTTCTTC
TRBV11-2	TRBJ2-1	NA	13	TRBD1	CASSLDRVNEQFF	TGTGCCAGCAGCCTGGACAGGGTAAATGAGCAGTTCTTC
TRBV7-2	TRBJ2-7	NA	13	NA	CASSLMRKYEQYF	TGTGCCAGCAGCTTAATGCGGAAATACGAGCAGTACTTC
TRBV6-5	TRBJ1-2	NA	13	TRBD1	CASSETGAYGYTF	TGTGCCAGCAGCGAAACAGGGGCCTATGGCTACACCTTC
TRBV7-3	TRBJ2-2	NA	15	TRBD1	CASSSARTGAGELFF	TGTGCCAGCAGCTCTGCCCGGACAGGGGCCGGGGAGCTGTTTTTT
TRBV10-1	TRBJ2-2	NA	16	TRBD1	CASSEWDRGDTGELFF	TGCGCCAGCAGTGAGTGGGACAGGGGGGACACCGGGGAGCTGTTTTTT
TRBV19	TRBJ2-1	NA	14	TRBD2	CASNPGLAGDEQFF	TGTGCCAGTAATCCGGGACTAGCGGGAGATGAGCAGTTCTTC
TRBV7-2	TRBJ1-4	NA	13	NA	CASSRALNEKLFF	TGTGCCAGCAGCCGAGCTCTTAATGAAAAACTGTTTTTT
TRBV7-9	TRBJ2-7	NA	14	TRBD2	CASSFGPGGLEQYF	TGTGCCAGCAGCTTCGGCCCGGGAGGGTTGGAGCAGTACTTC
TRBV5-1	TRBJ2-1	NA	17	TRBD2	CASSSPLSGGARNEQFF	TGCGCCAGCAGCTCCCCTCTTAGCGGGGGGGCCCGCAATGAGCAGTTCTTC
TRBV13	TRBJ2-2	NA	11	NA	CASSPRGELFF	TGTGCCAGCAGCCCCCGGGGGGAGCTGTTTTTT
TRBV28	TRBJ2-5	NA	13	TRBD1	CASSLGQSETQYF	TGTGCCAGCAGTTTGGGACAGTCAGAGACCCAGTACTTC
TRBV10-1	TRBJ2-7	many	12	NA	CASSDGAYEQYF	TGCGCCAGCAGTGACGGGGCCTACGAGCAGTACTTC
TRBV7-2	TRBJ1-1	NA	12	NA	CASSSSVTEAFF	TGTGCCAGCAGCAGCTCCGTAACTGAAGCTTTCTTT
TRBV28	TRBJ1-3	NA	15	NA	CASSLIGGDGNTIYF	TGTGCCAGCAGTTTAATAGGCGGAGACGGAAACACCATATATTTT
TRBV19	TRBJ1-1	NA	14	NA	CASSIQGLGTEAFF	TGTGCCAGTAGTATCCAGGGGCTAGGAACTGAAGCTTTCTTT
TRBV7-2	TRBJ2-3	once	15	TRBD2	CASSYTAGGTDTQYF	TGTGCCAGCAGTTACACGGCGGGGGGCACAGATACGCAGTATTTT
TRBV9	TRBJ1-4	NA	15	NA	CASTQNAAGNEKLFF	TGTGCCAGCACCCAAAATGCGGCAGGGAATGAAAAACTGTTTTTT
TRBV28	TRBJ2-2	NA	16	TRBD2	CASSLYAGGNTGELFF	TGTGCCAGCAGTTTATATGCGGGGGGGAACACCGGGGAGCTGTTTTTT
TRBV11-3	TRBJ2-5	once	16	NA	CASSFGGLVGGETQYF	TGTGCCAGCAGCTTCGGGGGTCTCGTGGGTGGAGAGACCCAGTACTTC
TRBV29-1	TRBJ2-7	NA	12	NA	CSVADRIYEQYF	TGCAGCGTTGCTGACAGAATCTACGAGCAGTACTTC
TRBV2	TRBJ1-3	NA	12	NA	CASSDAGNTIYF	TGTGCCAGCAGTGATGCGGGAAACACCATATATTTT
TRBV6-5	TRBJ1-3	NA	15	TRBD1	CASSLQGYSGNTIYF	TGTGCCAGCAGTCTACAGGGGTACTCTGGAAACACCATATATTTT
TRBV5-6	TRBJ1-2	NA	14	NA	CASSLGQLIYGYTF	TGTGCCAGCAGCTTGGGACAGCTCATTTATGGCTACACCTTC
TRBV4-1	TRBJ2-3	once	17	TRBD2	CASSLGTSGGDMDTQYF	TGCGCCAGCAGCCTAGGGACTAGCGGGGGGGACATGGATACGCAGTATTTT
TRBV7-2	TRBJ1-2	NA	13	NA	CASSLVTGAGYTF	TGTGCCAGCAGCTTAGTGACAGGAGCTGGCTACACCTTC
TRBV2	TRBJ2-7	NA	13	TRBD1	CASRGTGSYEQYF	TGTGCCAGCAGAGGGACAGGCTCCTACGAGCAGTACTTC
TRBV9	TRBJ2-7	NA	17	TRBD2	CASSASLLADSSYEQYF	TGTGCCAGCAGCGCGTCCCTACTAGCGGACAGCTCCTACGAGCAGTACTTC
TRBV7-9	TRBJ1-2	NA	14	NA	CASSFQGTYYGYTF	TGTGCCAGCAGCTTCCAGGGTACCTACTATGGCTACACCTTC
TRBV7-2	TRBJ2-1	NA	15	TRBD1	CASSFGTGRNNEQFF	TGTGCCAGCAGCTTTGGGACAGGGCGAAACAATGAGCAGTTCTTC
TRBV29-1	TRBJ2-6	NA	15	NA	CSVRTASSGANVLTF	TGCAGCGTTCGGACAGCAAGCTCTGGGGCCAACGTCCTGACTTTC
TRBV27	TRBJ2-1	NA	14	TRBD2	CASRLLAGSNEQFF	TGTGCCAGCAGGCTACTAGCGGGAAGCAATGAGCAGTTCTTC
TRBV7-9	TRBJ1-4	once	15	NA	CASSRERQSNEKLFF	TGTGCCAGCAGTAGAGAGAGACAGTCTAATGAAAAACTGTTTTTT
TRBV18	TRBJ2-7	NA	14	NA	CASSPSDWMEEQYF	TGTGCCAGCTCACCGTCGGACTGGATGGAGGAGCAGTACTTC
TRBV7-6	TRBJ2-1	NA	18	TRBD2	CASSLALGAGGPYNEQFF	TGTGCCAGCAGCTTAGCGCTGGGAGCGGGAGGGCCCTACAATGAGCAGTTCTTC
TRBV6-5	TRBJ1-1	few	14	TRBD1	CASSLGQGHTEAFF	TGTGCCAGCAGTTTAGGACAGGGGCACACTGAAGCTTTCTTT
TRBV19	TRBJ2-2	NA	13	NA	CASSIGSSGELFF	TGTGCCAGTAGTATCGGGAGCTCCGGGGAGCTGTTTTTT
TRBV14	TRBJ1-4	NA	13	TRBD1	CASSHGTGGKLFF	TGTGCCAGCAGCCATGGGACAGGGGGAAAACTGTTTTTT
TRBV18	TRBJ1-4	NA	18	NA	CASSPVAGRPSANEKLFF	TGTGCCAGCTCACCAGTGGCAGGCCGGCCCTCAGCTAATGAAAAACTGTTTTTT
TRBV12-5	TRBJ2-7	NA	15	TRBD2	CASGLGGRTSGRIYF	TGTGCTAGTGGTTTGGGAGGCCGGACTAGCGGGAGAATCTACTTC
TRBV14	TRBJ2-7	NA	16	NA	CASSPRYTEMDYEQYF	TGTGCCAGCAGCCCAAGATATACAGAGATGGACTACGAGCAGTACTTC
TRBV2	TRBJ1-3	NA	15	NA	CASSAQGGSGNTIYF	TGTGCCAGCAGCGCACAGGGCGGCTCTGGAAACACCATATATTTT
TRBV11-1	TRBJ2-5	NA	16	TRBD1	CASSLFGQGGQETQYF	TGTGCCAGCAGCCTCTTCGGACAGGGGGGCCAAGAGACCCAGTACTTC
TRBV4-1	TRBJ2-7	NA	15	TRBD2	CASSQVPGGYYEQYF	TGCGCCAGCAGCCAAGTGCCGGGAGGCTATTACGAGCAGTACTTC
TRBV29-1	TRBJ2-1	NA	15	TRBD2	CSADRPSGRYNEQFF	TGCAGCGCAGACCGCCCTAGCGGGAGATACAATGAGCAGTTCTTC
TRBV6-1	TRBJ1-4	NA	12	NA	CASSLDWGELFF	TGTGCCAGCAGTTTAGACTGGGGAGAACTGTTTTTT
TRBV4-1	TRBJ1-4	NA	18	TRBD1	CASSQVGAKDRVKEKLFF	TGCGCCAGCAGCCAAGTCGGCGCAAAAGACAGGGTGAAAGAAAAACTGTTTTTT
TRBV2	TRBJ2-1	once	12	NA	CASRRTEDEQFF	TGTGCCAGCAGACGAACCGAGGATGAGCAGTTCTTC
TRBV7-8	TRBJ2-1	NA	14	NA	CASSFSTILREQFF	TGTGCCAGCAGCTTCTCGACTATTTTGCGCGAGCAGTTCTTC
TRBV6-1	TRBJ2-2	NA	18	TRBD2	CASSVRLAGGLDTGELFF	TGTGCCAGCAGTGTTCGACTAGCGGGAGGGCTAGACACCGGGGAGCTGTTTTTT
TRBV7-2	TRBJ2-7	NA	15	NA	CASSPRDLSSYEQYF	TGTGCCAGCAGCCCGAGGGATTTGAGCTCCTACGAGCAGTACTTC
TRBV13	TRBJ2-1	NA	15	TRBD2	CASSLGSGTSNEQFF	TGTGCCAGCAGCTTAGGGTCCGGGACTAGCAATGAGCAGTTCTTC